Listed here is a single T cell receptor beta chain. This clonotype was detected many times. The specificity of this receptor is unknown. No much larger clone exists at a distance of one base, and base qualities are not known. Per the germline V gene, MNHEY is the CDR1 and SVGEGT is the CDR2. The V end gives up 6 bases and the J end 2 bases, leaving 5 bases in the junction not matched to a gene. Reading from cysteine to phenylalanine, the CDR3 counts 14 amino acids. Only CDR3 DNA remains: 42 bases, in frame from the first base. The roughly 39 donors, aged about 6 to 95 years, were systemically healthy Caucasian individuals from Russia. Each donor gave about 9.7 milliliters of peripheral blood, drawn into EDTA-treated Vacutainer tubes. Ficoll-Paque density-gradient centrifugation was used to isolate PBMCs, with at least 6.5 million per sample. Trizol reagent was used to extract total RNA from PBMCs, with at least 5.5 micrograms per sample. Naive CD45RAhigh/CD27high T cell percentages were measured by flow cytometry on a PBMC aliquot from every donor.

This entry belongs to a study of blood T cells in healthy people across ages (dated by TCRdb to between 2015 and 2016). Background for the entire study: In model experiments, template switching captured about one uniquely barcoded TCR beta cDNA molecule for every two T cells. The study measured age-related changes in TCR beta repertoire diversity using deep sequencing normalized with unique cDNA molecular identifiers. Four age groups were formed from the donors: young (average approximately 15 years), middle-aged (just under 40), aged (about 62) and long-lived (roughly 81). To avoid experimental bias, donors of different ages were spread randomly across the sequencing lanes. The study analyzed two additional independent replicas of 1 million unique cDNA reads from the same blood draw for two donors, one aged 18 to 30 and one aged 80 or older. Study-level results and caveats: Donor CMV infection status was unknown, potentially confounding age-related changes in expanded clonotypes. Estimates of total diversity based on one million sequenced T cells were considered lower bounds and underestimates. Observed TCR beta diversity correlated strongly with the percentage of naive T cells measured by flow cytometry. The long-lived group showed more naive CD4+ T cells, fewer expanded clones and increased TCR diversity than the aged group, suggesting age selection. Since profiling was done on bulk unsorted PBMCs, naive and antigen-experienced compartments could not be conclusively compared. Observed TCR beta diversity per million T cells fell roughly linearly with age, and a significant reduction was already apparent by age roughly 40.

Preparation of the library involved 5' RACE. Reads for this sample came from an Illumina HiSeq 2500. A second PCR of roughly 7 to 11 cycles was performed with a sample-barcoded 5' primer and a J-beta primer mix. Each TCR beta cDNA molecule received a unique molecular identifier from a template-switch 5' adaptor carrying 12 random nucleotides. Each sample yielded at least 2.5 million CDR3-containing paired-end reads. The Mint cDNA synthesis kit, primed by a TRBC-specific oligonucleotide, was used to synthesize first-strand cDNA from all RNA. Following uracil-DNA glycosylase treatment, a first 18-cycle PCR with universal primers M1SS and BC2_uni_R was performed on all cDNA. The source study handled its data this way. Each sample was normalized by randomly selecting 1 million high-quality reads, each carrying a distinct molecular identifier. Reads with shared molecular identifiers were discarded instead of being binned into consensus sequences. CDR3 identification, clonotype clustering and error correction used MiTCR with a Q25 quality threshold and the strictest error-elimination algorithm. A nonparametric unseen species model using Euler transformation provided a lower-bound estimate of total TCR beta diversity. TCRdb passed the public sequencing reads through fastp at Q25 and MiXCR, retaining productive beta sequences. Merged by CDR3 protein, the rows form single entries marked with the most common genes and DNA. These V and J calls rely on TCRdb rather than the paper's analysis. The sample records about a million distinct CDR3 sequences, roughly two fifths of which are singletons. The ten largest account for around 13% of the sample.

Sequencing used blood. The chain was built from TRBV6-2 or TRBV6-3 and TRBJ1-1; TRBD1 aligns with 8 central bases. This clonotype originated in a man aged 18 to 29 in good health. The CDR3 amino acid sequence is: CASSRGQGNTEAFF. The DNA sequence is as follows: TGTGCCAGCAGCCGTGGACAGGGAAACACTGAAGCTTTCTTT.